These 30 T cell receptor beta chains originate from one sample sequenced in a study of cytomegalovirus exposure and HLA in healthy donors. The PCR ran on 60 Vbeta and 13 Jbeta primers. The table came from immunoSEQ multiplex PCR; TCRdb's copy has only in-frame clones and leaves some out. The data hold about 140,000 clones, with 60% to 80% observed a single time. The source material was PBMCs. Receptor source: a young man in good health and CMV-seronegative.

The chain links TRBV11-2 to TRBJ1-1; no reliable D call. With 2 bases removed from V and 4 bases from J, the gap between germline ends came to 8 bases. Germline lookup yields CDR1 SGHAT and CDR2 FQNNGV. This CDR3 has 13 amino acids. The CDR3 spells CASSLFSGTEAFF. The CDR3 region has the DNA TGTGCCAGCAGCTTATTTTCAGGCACTGAAGCTTTCTTT.

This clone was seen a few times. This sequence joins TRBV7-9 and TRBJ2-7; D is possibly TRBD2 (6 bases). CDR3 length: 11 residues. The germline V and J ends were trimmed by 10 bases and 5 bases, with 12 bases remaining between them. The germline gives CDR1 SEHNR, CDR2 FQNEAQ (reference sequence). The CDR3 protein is CATSSGDEQYF. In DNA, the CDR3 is TGTGCCACCTCCTCGGGGGACGAGCAGTACTTC.

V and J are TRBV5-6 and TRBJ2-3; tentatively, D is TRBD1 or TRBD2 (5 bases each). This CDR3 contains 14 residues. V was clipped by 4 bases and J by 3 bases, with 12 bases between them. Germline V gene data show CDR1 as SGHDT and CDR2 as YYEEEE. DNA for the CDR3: TGTGCCAGCAGCATGGGACCGGGGACAGATACGCAGTATTTT. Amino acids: CASSMGPGTDTQYF.

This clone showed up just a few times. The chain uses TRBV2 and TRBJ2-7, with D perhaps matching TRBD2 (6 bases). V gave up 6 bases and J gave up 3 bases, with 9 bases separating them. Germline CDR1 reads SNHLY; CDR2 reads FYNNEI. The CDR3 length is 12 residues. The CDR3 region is CASRGDFYEQYF. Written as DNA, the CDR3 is TGTGCCAGCAGAGGGGACTTCTACGAGCAGTACTTC.

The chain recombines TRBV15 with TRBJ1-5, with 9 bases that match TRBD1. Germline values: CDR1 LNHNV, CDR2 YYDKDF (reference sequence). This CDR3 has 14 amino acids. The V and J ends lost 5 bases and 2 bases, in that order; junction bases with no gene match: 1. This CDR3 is CATSRDRGNQPQHF. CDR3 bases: TGTGCCACCAGCCGGGACAGGGGCAATCAGCCCCAGCATTTT.

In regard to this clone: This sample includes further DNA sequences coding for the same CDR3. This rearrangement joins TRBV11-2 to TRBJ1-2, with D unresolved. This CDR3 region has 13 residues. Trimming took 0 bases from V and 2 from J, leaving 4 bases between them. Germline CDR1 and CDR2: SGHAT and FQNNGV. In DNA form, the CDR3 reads TGTGCCAGCAGCTTAGATCGGAACTATGGCTACACCTTC. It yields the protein CASSLDRNYGYTF.

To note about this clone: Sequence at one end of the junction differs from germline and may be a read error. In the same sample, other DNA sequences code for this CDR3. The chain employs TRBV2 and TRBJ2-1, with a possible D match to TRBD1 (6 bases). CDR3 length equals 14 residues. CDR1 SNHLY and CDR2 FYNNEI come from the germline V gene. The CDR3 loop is CASSWDTRRDEQFF. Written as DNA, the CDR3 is TGTGCCAGCAGTTGGGACACCCGAAGGGATGAGCAATTCTTC.

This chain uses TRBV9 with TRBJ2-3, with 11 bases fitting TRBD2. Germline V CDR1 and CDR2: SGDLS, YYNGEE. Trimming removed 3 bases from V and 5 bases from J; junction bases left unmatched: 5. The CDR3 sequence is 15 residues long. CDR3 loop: CASSGLAGGVDTQYF. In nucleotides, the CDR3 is TGTGCCAGCAGCGGGCTAGCGGGGGGAGTAGATACGCAGTATTTT.

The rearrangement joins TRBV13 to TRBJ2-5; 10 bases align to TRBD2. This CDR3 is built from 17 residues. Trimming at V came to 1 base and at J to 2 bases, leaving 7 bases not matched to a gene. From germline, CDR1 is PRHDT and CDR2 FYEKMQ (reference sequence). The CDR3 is CASSLAGSGGIQETQYF. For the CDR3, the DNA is TGTGCCAGCAGCTTAGCGGGTAGCGGGGGGATACAAGAGACCCAGTACTTC.

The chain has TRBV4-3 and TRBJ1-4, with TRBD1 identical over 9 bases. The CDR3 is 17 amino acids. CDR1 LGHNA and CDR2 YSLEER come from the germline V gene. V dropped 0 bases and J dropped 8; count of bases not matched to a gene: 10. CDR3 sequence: CASSQELARDRDEKLFF. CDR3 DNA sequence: TGCGCCAGCAGCCAAGAATTGGCCCGGGACAGGGACGAAAAACTGTTTTTT.

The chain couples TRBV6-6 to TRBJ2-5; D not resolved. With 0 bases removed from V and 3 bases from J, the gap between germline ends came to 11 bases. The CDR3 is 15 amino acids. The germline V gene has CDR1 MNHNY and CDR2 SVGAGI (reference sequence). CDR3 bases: TGTGCCAGCAGTTACTCGGGCAACACCGAAGAGACCCAGTACTTC. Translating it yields CASSYSGNTEETQYF.

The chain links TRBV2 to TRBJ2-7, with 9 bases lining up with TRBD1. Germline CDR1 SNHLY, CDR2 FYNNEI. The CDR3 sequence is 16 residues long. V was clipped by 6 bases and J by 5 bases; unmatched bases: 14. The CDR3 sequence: CASSGYFGDRDHEQYF. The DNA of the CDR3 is TGTGCCAGCAGCGGGTACTTCGGGGACAGGGACCACGAGCAGTACTTC.

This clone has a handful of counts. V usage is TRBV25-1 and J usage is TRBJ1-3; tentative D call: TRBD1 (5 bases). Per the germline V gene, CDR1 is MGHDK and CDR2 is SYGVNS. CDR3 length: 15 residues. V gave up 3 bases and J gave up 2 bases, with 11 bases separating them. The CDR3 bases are TGTGCCAGCAGTGATGTAGGGGTAGCTGGAAACACCATATATTTT. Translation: CASSDVGVAGNTIYF.

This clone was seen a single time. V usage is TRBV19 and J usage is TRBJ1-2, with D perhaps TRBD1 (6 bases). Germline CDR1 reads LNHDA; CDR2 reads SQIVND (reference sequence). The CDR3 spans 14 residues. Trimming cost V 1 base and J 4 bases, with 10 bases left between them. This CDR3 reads CASSIGQGPYGYTF. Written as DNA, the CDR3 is TGTGCCAGTAGTATAGGGCAGGGGCCCTATGGCTACACCTTC.

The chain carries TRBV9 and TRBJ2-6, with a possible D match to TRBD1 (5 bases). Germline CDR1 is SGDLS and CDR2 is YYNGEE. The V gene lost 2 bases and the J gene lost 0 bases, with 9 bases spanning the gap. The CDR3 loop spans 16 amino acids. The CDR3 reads CASSVSTASGANVLTF. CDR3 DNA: TGTGCCAGCAGCGTTTCGACAGCCTCTGGGGCCAACGTCCTGACTTTC.

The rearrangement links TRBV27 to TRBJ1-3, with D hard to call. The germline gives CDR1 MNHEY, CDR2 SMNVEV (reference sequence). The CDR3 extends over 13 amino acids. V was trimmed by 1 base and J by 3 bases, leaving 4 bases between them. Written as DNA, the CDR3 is TGTGCCAGCAGTTTATTCGTTGGAAACACCATATATTTT. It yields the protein CASSLFVGNTIYF.

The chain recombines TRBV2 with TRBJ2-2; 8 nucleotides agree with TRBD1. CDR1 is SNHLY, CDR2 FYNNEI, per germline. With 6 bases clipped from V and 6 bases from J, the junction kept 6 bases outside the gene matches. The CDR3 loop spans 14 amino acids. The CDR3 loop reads CASSADRASGELFF. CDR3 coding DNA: TGTGCCAGCAGCGCGGACAGGGCATCCGGGGAGCTGTTTTTT.

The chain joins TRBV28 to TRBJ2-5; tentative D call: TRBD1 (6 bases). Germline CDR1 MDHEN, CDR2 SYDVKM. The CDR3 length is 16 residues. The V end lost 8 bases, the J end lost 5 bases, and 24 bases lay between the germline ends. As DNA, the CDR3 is TGTGCCAGCGGAAATCGGGGCAGGGGCGGCCGGGAGACCCAGTACTTC. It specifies CASGNRGRGGRETQYF. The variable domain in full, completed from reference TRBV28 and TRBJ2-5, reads DVKVTQSSRYLVKRTGEKVFLECVQDMDHENMFWYRQDPGLGLRLIYFSYDVKMKEKGDIPEGYSVSREKKERFSLILESASTNQTSMYLCASGNRGRGGRETQYFGPGTRLLVL.

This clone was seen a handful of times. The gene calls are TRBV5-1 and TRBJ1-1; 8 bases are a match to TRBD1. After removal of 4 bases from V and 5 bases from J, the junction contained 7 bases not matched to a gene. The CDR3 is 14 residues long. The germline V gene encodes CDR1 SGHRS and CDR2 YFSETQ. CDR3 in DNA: TGCGCCAGCAGCACAGGACAGGGCGGAACTGAAGCTTTCTTT. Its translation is CASSTGQGGTEAFF.

In DNA, the CDR3 is TGTGCCAGCAGGAATACTTGGACAAATCAGCCCCAGCATTTT. Protein: CASRNTWTNQPQHF. This sequence joins TRBV2 and TRBJ1-5, with D possibly being TRBD1 (5 bases). V was pared by 6 bases and J by 4 bases, with 13 bases between. The length of the CDR3 is 14 residues. In germline, CDR1 is SNHLY, CDR2 FYNNEI.

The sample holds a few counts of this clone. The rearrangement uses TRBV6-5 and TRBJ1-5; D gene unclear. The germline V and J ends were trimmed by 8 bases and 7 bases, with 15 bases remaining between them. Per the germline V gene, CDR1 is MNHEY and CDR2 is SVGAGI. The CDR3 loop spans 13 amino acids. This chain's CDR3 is CASSSVGGQPQHF. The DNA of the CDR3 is TGTGCCAGCTCCTCTGTGGGCGGGCAGCCCCAGCATTTT.

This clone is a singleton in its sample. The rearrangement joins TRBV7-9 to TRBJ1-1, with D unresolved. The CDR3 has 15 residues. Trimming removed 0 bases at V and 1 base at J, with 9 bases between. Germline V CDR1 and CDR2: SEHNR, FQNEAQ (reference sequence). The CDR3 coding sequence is TGTGCCAGCAGCTTAGCGGGTCCGGGGAACACTGAAGCTTTCTTT. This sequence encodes CASSLAGPGNTEAFF. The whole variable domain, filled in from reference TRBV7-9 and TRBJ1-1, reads DTGVSQNPRHKITKRGQNVTFRCDPISEHNRLYWYRQTLGQGPEFLTYFQNEAQLEKSRLLSDRFSAERPKGSFSTLEIQRTEQGDSAMYLCASSLAGPGNTEAFFGQGTRLTVV.

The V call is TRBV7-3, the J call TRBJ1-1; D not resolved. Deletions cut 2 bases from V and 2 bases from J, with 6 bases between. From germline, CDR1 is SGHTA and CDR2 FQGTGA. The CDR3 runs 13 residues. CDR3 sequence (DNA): TGTGCCAGCAGCTTACAGGCTAACACTGAAGCTTTCTTT. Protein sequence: CASSLQANTEAFF.

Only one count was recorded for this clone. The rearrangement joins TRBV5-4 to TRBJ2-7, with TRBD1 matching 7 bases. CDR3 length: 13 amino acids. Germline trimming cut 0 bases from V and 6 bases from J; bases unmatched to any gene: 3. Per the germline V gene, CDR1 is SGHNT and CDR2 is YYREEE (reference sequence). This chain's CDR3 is CASSLEGALEQYF. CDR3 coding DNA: TGTGCCAGCAGCTTGGAGGGGGCCCTCGAGCAGTACTTC.

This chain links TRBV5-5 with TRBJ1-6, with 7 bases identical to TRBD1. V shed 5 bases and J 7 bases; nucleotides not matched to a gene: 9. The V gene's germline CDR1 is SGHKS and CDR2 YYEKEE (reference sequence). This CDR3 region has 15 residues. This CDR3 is CASRPEQGKNSPLHF. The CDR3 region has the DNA TGTGCCAGCAGACCGGAACAGGGGAAGAATTCACCCCTCCACTTT. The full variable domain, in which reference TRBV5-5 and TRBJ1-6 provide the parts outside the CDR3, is DAGVTQSPTHLIKTRGQQVTLRCSPISGHKSVSWYQQVLGQGPQFIFQYYEKEERGRGNFPDRFSARQFPNYSSELNVNALLLGDSALYLCASRPEQGKNSPLHFGNGTRLTVT.

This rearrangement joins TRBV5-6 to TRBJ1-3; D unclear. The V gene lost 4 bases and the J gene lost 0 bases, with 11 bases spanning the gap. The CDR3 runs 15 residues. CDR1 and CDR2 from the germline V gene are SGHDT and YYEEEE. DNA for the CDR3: TGTGCCAGCAGCCCGGTTGATGTCTCTGGAAACACCATATATTTT. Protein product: CASSPVDVSGNTIYF.

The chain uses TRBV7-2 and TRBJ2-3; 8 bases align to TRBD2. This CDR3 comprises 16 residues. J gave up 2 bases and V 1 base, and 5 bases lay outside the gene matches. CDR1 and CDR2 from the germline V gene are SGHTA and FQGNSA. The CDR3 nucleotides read TGTGCCAGCAGCTTAGGGGGACTAGTATTCACAGATACGCAGTATTTT. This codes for CASSLGGLVFTDTQYF.

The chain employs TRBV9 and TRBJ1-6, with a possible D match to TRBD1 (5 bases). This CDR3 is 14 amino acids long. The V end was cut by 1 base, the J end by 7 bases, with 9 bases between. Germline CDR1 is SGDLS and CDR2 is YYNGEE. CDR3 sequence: CASSVPGMNSPLHF. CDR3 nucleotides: TGTGCCAGCAGCGTACCAGGGATGAATTCACCCCTCCACTTT.

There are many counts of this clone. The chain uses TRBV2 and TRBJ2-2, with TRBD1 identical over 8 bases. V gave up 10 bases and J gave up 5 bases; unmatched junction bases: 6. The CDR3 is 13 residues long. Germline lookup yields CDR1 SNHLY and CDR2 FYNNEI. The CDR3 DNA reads TGTGCCACCGCTAACAGGGGGACCGGGGAGCTGTTTTTT. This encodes CATANRGTGELFF.

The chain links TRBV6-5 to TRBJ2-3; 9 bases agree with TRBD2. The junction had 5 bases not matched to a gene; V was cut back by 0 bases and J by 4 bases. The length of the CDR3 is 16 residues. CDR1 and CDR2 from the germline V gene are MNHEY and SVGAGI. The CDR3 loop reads CASSYSAGGPADTQYF. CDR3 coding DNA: TGTGCCAGCAGTTACTCGGCGGGGGGGCCCGCAGATACGCAGTATTTT.